This T cell receptor beta chain was sequenced in a study of cytomegalovirus exposure and HLA in healthy donors (TCRdb year 2017). Looking at the study overall: According to an earlier analysis of several hundred of the donors, some 180 million T cells yielded roughly 110 million unique TCR beta sequences and around 280 Gb of sequence data. An early release covering 550 to 700 HLA-typed donors comprised about 290 gigabases of sequencing data and around 80 million unique TCR sequences. Among the 398 genotyped donors, more than 70% belonged to the genetic ancestry cluster associated with self-reported Caucasian donors. The study was designed to test whether signatures of past pathogen exposure could be identified by cataloging public T cell receptors. Using immunosequencing, the study profiled T cell repertoires from around 670 subjects and related those repertoires to cytomegalovirus serostatus. Besides the first cohort of approximately 710 subjects, a separate validation cohort made up of around 120 different subjects was used. High-throughput TCR immunosequencing, statistical association of individual TCRs with disease status, and machine learning were combined to predict cytomegalovirus infection status. A later analysis re-examined previously published TCR beta repertoires from about 700 donors and added high-resolution HLA genotyping to investigate patterns of TCR occurrence. In the later analysis, no new phenotypic data were used to find candidate immune exposures; instead, reliance was placed on TCR beta sequences and their occurrence across donors. In an earlier analysis of around 540 of the donors, high-throughput TCR beta sequencing was used to judge whether each TCR beta V gene segment behaved as functional or pseudogenic. Alongside the repertoire data, information on donor age, sex, ethnicity and CMV serostatus was compiled. A later genetic analysis used genome-wide SNP genotypes for about 60% of the roughly 700 donors, treating that subset as a discovery cohort. All discovery cohort repertoires had been generated on a single sequencing platform. HLA typing covered class I and class II loci at four-digit resolution. Typing coverage varied by locus: roughly 629-630 donors for A, B, C, DRB1 and DQB1; about 520 for DQA1; more than 600 for DPA1; approximately 450 for DPB1. A few DR-DQ haplotypes were handled as single units for association and clustering because linkage in the cohort was strong. On average, around 230,000 unique TCR beta nucleotide sequences were sequenced per donor among roughly 430 genotyped donors of the cohort, with approximately 18% of those sequences being non-productive. What the authors observed across the whole study: The authors suggested that the approach could potentially be generalized to other disease states and immunological phenotypes. Sequencing depth was assumed to be roughly uniform across donors in the presence/absence analyses, though that assumption may not hold. Some IMGT-functional V segments, including TRBV6-2 and TRBV6-3, could not be distinguished by the 87-base-pair reads and were therefore excluded. In vitro tests confirmed that a few of the cytomegalovirus-associated TCR beta chains recognize cytomegalovirus antigens. In the study, around 150 TCR beta chains were listed as associated with cytomegalovirus. According to a later analysis, most CMV-associated TCR beta chains appeared to be HLA-restricted, and the HLA associations seemed to be driven largely by CMV exposure. Most TCR sequences were observed very rarely across donors, whereas some public TCRs were present in many individuals. In a later analysis, TCR association rates were found to vary across HLA loci, with the most associated TCRs seen for DRB1 alleles and the fewest for HLA-C alleles. A later genetic analysis reported fewer N-insertions in productive TCRs among donors in an Asian-associated ancestry cluster than the roughly 690-donor mean. Correlated functional status among segregating V segments might be attributable to linkage disequilibrium, but an unknown experimental factor could not be ruled out. A later analysis reported that several top co-occurrence clusters appeared linked to parvovirus B19, influenza, CMV and Epstein-Barr virus. Because HLA typing was missing for some donors at each locus, association tests included only the typed subset. In an earlier analysis of around 500 of the donors, most TCR beta V segments appeared in productive rearrangements about 90% or about 30% of the time, broadly matching IMGT annotations. In a later analysis, HLA-associated TCR beta chains were found to be more clonally expanded and to have lower generation probabilities than equally common non-associated chains. A further reported finding was that TCR beta sequences accurately predicted the HLA-A and HLA-B alleles for most subjects in the first cohort. At a false discovery rate of 0.05, a later analysis linked 15,000 to 20,000 TCR beta sequences to specific HLA alleles. Because counts were too low, 15 to 20 rarely observed V segments, including chromosome 9 orphons, were excluded from the earlier analysis of 587 of the donors. Cytomegalovirus status was reported to be diagnosed by the classifier with high specificity and sensitivity in both the original and validation cohorts. For the cohort, immune exposure information was limited to CMV serostatus. In a later genetic analysis, a missense DCLRE1C variant was associated with V-gene and J-gene trimming of TCR beta chains, and the association was replicated in an independent cohort. In this cohort, only TCR beta chains were sequenced, and detectable features were limited by the absence of alpha or paired-chain data. The sequencing pipeline was judged likely to have produced a cluster of highly shared sequence variants as a technical artifact. Strong co-occurrence of HLA alleles, especially DR and DQ, made assigning TCR associations to individual alleles difficult.

Reading the germline V gene (reference sequence) gives CDR1 SEHNR and CDR2 FQNEAQ. The CDR3 sequence holds 13 residues, the cysteine and phenylalanine included. Only the CDR3 part of the read is kept: 39 bases, read in frame from the first base. The junction shows trimming of 10 bases on V and 7 bases on J, and the gene matches do not reach 10 bases of it. The library was prepared using the immunoSEQ multiplex PCR assay. The multiplex PCR relied on a mix of 60 forward primers for TCR Vbeta segments and 13 reverse primers for TCR Jbeta segments. Amplification of the CDR3 region of rearranged TCR beta genes was performed with a multiplex PCR assay on genomic DNA. The Illumina HiSeq System was used to sequence the amplified TCR beta libraries as 87-base-pair reads. On the study's bioinformatics: Across the 500 to 850 repertoires, a later analysis counted 80 million or so unique TCR beta chains, about 10 million of which were shared by at least two donors. Raw reads were error-corrected and collapsed into unique sequences by a nearest-neighbor algorithm in which closely related sequences were merged to remove PCR and sequencing errors. CDR3 sequences were aligned to IMGT reference sequences to assign V, D and J gene segments. Each retained sequence needed at least a six-nucleotide match to both a V gene segment and a J gene segment. Rearrangements were classified as productive when the CDR3 lacked stop codons and remained in frame with V and J, and all other rearrangements were classified as non-productive. CDR3 was defined according to IMGT convention as the region running from the second conserved V-encoded cysteine to the conserved J-encoded phenylalanine. In an earlier analysis of 550 to 650 of the donors, sequences lacking an unambiguous match to a single V gene segment were excluded. An earlier analysis of 587 of the donors classified V segments as functional when productive rearrangements were above 56.7% and as segregating when the standard deviation between donors was above 5%. A statistical classification framework was built for diagnosing cytomegalovirus status from the catalog of TCR beta chain sequences. In a later analysis, V and J genes were assigned by comparing TCR nucleotide sequences against IMGT/GENE-DB human TR gene sequences. The TCRdist pipeline was used in a later analysis to assign CDR3 sequences and most-parsimonious VDJ recombination scenarios. In a later analysis, every TCR beta chain was defined by the combination of its CDR3 amino acid sequence and its V-gene family, and reads without a unique V-gene family were dropped. In a later analysis, fewer than 600 highly shared, low-generation-probability nucleotide sequences were removed to address suspected cross-contamination and a sequencing artifact. A later analysis calculated a clonal expansion index for each public chain from normalized within-repertoire ranks of inferred template counts. In a later analysis, generation probabilities were computed using a VDJ recombination model fitted to out-of-frame rearrangements, and the results were checked against IGoR. In a later analysis, TCR-TCR, TCR-HLA and TCR-CMV co-occurrence was scored with hypergeometric tests, and a repertoire-size bias correction was applied to TCR pairs. A later analysis estimated false discovery rates by permuting HLA or CMV assignments 20 times. In a later analysis, co-occurring TCRs were grouped with DBSCAN, and TCRdist sequence similarity was added when clustering was performed within HLA-allele-positive subsets. Repertoires with fewer than 30,000 or more than 120,000 public chains, plus five repertoires with anomalous nucleotide sharing, were excluded from co-occurrence clustering. As stored in TCRdb, this immuneACCESS dataset retains in-frame rearrangements with V and J assigned. A fraction of the clones does not appear; measured against another copy, unresolved V genes explain less than half of the discrepancy, and the remainder lacks a known reason. The V and J calls and clone size come from that table; D and trimming were worked out from the DNA. The sample table holds around 150,000 clones, of which approximately 72% were seen once. Over 6% of the sample rests with the top ten.

The cohort was made up of 666 healthy bone marrow donors. At the time of sampling, every cohort member was nominally healthy, though immune exposures that went unrecorded were likely present. The donor tested CMV seropositive, placing the donor among the approximately 310 seropositive members of the cohort. Each donor provided a peripheral blood sample, and peripheral blood mononuclear cells were used for TCR beta sequencing. The Qiagen DNeasy Blood Extraction Kit was used to extract genomic DNA from the blood cell samples. The sample holds a few counts of this clone. Its binding antigen is unknown. No qualities accompany the bases; no much larger clone lies one base away.

The chain is encoded by TRBV7-9 joined to TRBJ2-1, with TRBD1 matching 7 junction bases. The clonotype comes from a man aged 40-49 years in good health and CMV-seropositive. Sequencing used PBMCs. The CDR3 here reads CANSRQGRNEQFF. At the DNA level, the sequence is TGTGCCAATTCCCGACAGGGTAGGAATGAGCAGTTCTTC.